This T cell receptor (beta chain) is from a study of shared clonotypes between healthy human individuals (dated by TCRdb to 2018 to 2020). For the wider study: A few men and a couple of women, aged 18 to 49 years, made up the cohort. For each donor, three plates each were used for CD4 naive and CD4 memory, two plates were used for CD8 naive, and one plate was used for CD8 memory. To estimate repertoire size and how much clonotype sharing occurs between individuals, the study deeply sequenced the blood TCR repertoires of roughly 5 healthy adults. To increase sequencing depth and limit assay-specific biases, different laboratories used diverse techniques to prepare libraries and sequence TCR repertoires. Each donor's leukapheresis produced roughly between roughly 0.9 and 8.9 billion PBMCs. The investigation overall reported the following: Compared with non-shared clonotypes, the clonotypes found in all four sorted-subset donors had higher generation probabilities. The genetic and exposure-history diversity represented was limited by the small number of donors. Estimated clonotype richness was generally larger for naive than for memory subsets. Rarefaction of sorted-subset datasets indicated incomplete sequencing despite the large sequencing depth. When several donors were compared, the shared fraction of clonotypes was around 5% for naive CD4, approximately 3.5% for naive CD8, more than 2% for memory CD4, and 0.3% to 0.5% for memory CD8. Only blood was sampled, and tissue TCR repertoires likely differ from those in blood. Pairwise subsampling led to the expectation that sequencing depth would affect the degree of clonotype sharing among donors.

Using the deep immunoSEQ assay, multiplex PCR amplified TCR CDR3 regions from genomic DNA. Extracted genomic DNA from each cell subset was distributed evenly across all wells of several immunoSEQ 96-well plates, and each plate was treated as a replicate. Each replicate PCR for sorted subsets received about 180 ng genomic DNA, equal to about 30,000 T cell genomes. Purified libraries were quantified with a Qubit 3.0 fluorometer, sized on a Bioanalyzer 2100, and re-quantified with the KAPA Library Quantification kit. Every immunoSEQ 96-well plate was sequenced on a dedicated single-read 150-cycle Illumina NextSeq 550 flow cell. Regarding the original processing steps: Because only junctional sequences without quality scores were contained in the immunoSEQ output, filtering matching that applied to full-length reads could not be performed. Sequences were annotated with PyIR, a Python wrapper for IgBLAST v1.9, and V/J genes and CDR3 were assigned using IMGT germline references. Reads were filtered out if the reads had weak V/J assignments (E-value above 1e-6), no CDR3, stop codons, out-of-frame junctions, or ambiguous translated residues. V3J clonotypes were defined by identical inferred V gene, J gene, and CDR3 amino acid sequence. The percentage overlap between two repertoires was calculated by dividing the number of shared unique clonotypes by the size of the smaller repertoire. Repertoire richness was assessed with RTK rarefaction, the Chao1 estimator, and Recon v2.1 estimates of unobserved clonotypes. OLGA was used to compute generation probabilities for all TCRbeta clonotypes that the gDNA method yielded from a handful of donors. TCRdb stores this immuneACCESS table with in-frame sequences only. Part of the clones is absent; in the studies checked, under half of the shortfall reflects unresolved V genes, and no reason is known for the rest. That table gives V, J and clone size, and the DNA gave D and trimming. This sample comprises about 320,000 clones, roughly 87% of them detected only once. The ten largest make up around 15% of the sample.

Donors were healthy HIV-negative adults with no recently reported acute infections or vaccinations. Only Caucasian adults living in Nashville, Tennessee, USA were represented among the donors. CD8 memory samples consisted of magnetically selected CD45RO+ cells combined with CCR7-negative CD45RA+ effector memory (TemRA) cells. Blood was obtained by leukapheresis, after which PBMCs were separated by Ficoll-Histopaque density gradient centrifugation and cryopreserved in liquid nitrogen vapor phase. Purity and quantity of every magnetically sorted T cell population were checked by analytical flow cytometry. Each sorted fraction had its genomic DNA isolated and then quantified by UV absorbance on a Nanodrop 2000c. The CDR3, cysteine through phenylalanine, is 14 amino acids long. The only DNA kept is the CDR3, 42 bases in frame from the first base. The trim is 3 bases for V and 3 bases for J, with a gap of 11 bases between the germline ends. Sequences SGHRS (CDR1) and YFSETQ (CDR2) are obtained from the germline V gene.

Comment on this clone: What this receptor recognizes is not known. The input lacks base qualities; no much larger clone sits a single base away.

This sequence originates from a man in his late teens or twenties in good health. The chain joins TRBV5-1 to TRBJ2-3; the D gene remains uncertain. The sample taken for sequencing was memory CD8+ T cells sorted from blood. In light of the paper, this sample's cell subset or site label describes: CD45RO+ cells pooled with CCR7-negative TemRA cells. The CDR3 has the sequence CASSSSRFTDTQYF. The base sequence is TGCGCCAGCAGCTCCTCACGTTTTACAGATACGCAGTATTTT.